This T cell receptor beta chain was sequenced in a study of cytomegalovirus exposure and HLA in healthy donors. Profiled with immunoSEQ multiplex PCR; TCRdb holds only in-frame clones, not every one. The table has hundreds of thousands of clones, roughly 88% seen once. This clone was counted once. The receptor's source is a woman aged 18-35 years in good health and CMV-seronegative. What was sequenced was PBMCs.

The DNA for the CDR3 is TGTGCCAGCAGCCGAATTACAGGGGACGCAGAGGCTTTCTTT. Residues: CASSRITGDAEAFF. The chain couples TRBV14 to TRBJ1-1; 7 bases align to TRBD1. Per germline, CDR1 SGHDN and CDR2 FVKESK. The junction had 13 bases not matched to a gene; V was cut back by 4 bases and J by 11 bases. The CDR3 totals 14 residues.